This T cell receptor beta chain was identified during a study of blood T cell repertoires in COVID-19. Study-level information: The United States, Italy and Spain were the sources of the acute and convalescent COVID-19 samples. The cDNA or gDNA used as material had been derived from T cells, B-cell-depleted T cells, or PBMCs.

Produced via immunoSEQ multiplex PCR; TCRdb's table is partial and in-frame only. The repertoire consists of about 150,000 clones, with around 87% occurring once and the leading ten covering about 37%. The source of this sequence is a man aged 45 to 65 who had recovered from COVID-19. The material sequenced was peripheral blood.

The CDR3 region is CASSRGGVGSPLHF. The CDR3, as DNA: TGTGCCAGCAGCCGGGGAGGGGTTGGTTCACCCCTCCACTTT. The chain carries TRBV3-1 (or the pseudogene TRBV3-2) and TRBJ1-6; D may be TRBD1 (5 bases). Trimming pared 4 bases from V and 9 bases from J, leaving 13 bases between. The CDR3 runs 14 residues. Germline V CDR1 and CDR2: LGHDT, YNNKEL (reference sequence).